The clone carrying this T cell receptor (beta chain) was counted only a few times. Its antigen is undetermined. These data come from a study of shared clonotypes between healthy human individuals. Produced via immunoSEQ multiplex PCR; TCRdb's table is partial and in-frame only. The sample consists of 190,000 or so clones, approximately 62% of them appearing once. Study-level results: Non-shared clonotypes had lower generation probabilities than those shared by all four donors. Sampling covered nothing but blood. Tissue TCR repertoires likely differ from those found in blood. The study found about 5.1% of naive CD4 clonotypes shared across several donors.

The germline V gene has CDR1 SGHAT and CDR2 FQNNGV. V gave up 5 bases and J gave up 3 bases; unmatched junction bases: 11. This CDR3 spans 18 amino acids. Sequenced input: memory CD4+ T cells sorted from blood. Documented subset: CD45RA-negative fraction. The receptor comes from a man between 25 and 39 years old in good health. This chain joins TRBV11-2 and TRBJ2-6; 9 nucleotides agree with TRBD1. The CDR3 DNA follows: TGTGCCAGCAGCCACTACAGGGGGCCGGTGGATGGGGCCAACGTCCTGACTTTC. This encodes CASSHYRGPVDGANVLTF.